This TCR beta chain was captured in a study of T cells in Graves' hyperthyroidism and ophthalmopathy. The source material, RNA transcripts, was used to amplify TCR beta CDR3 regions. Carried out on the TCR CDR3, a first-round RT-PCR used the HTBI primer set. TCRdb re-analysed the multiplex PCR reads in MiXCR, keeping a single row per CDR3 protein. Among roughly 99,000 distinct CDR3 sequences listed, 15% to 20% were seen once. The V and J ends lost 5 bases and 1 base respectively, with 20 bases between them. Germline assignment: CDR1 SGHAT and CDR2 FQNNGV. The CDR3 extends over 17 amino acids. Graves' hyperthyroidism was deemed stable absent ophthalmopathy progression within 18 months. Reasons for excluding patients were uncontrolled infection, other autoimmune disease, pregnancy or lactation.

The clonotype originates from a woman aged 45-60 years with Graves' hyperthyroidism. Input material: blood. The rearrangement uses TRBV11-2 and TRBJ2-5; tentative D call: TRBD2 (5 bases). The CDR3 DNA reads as TGTGCCAGCAGCCCCGGTTTAGCTAGCTCGACCCAAGAGACCCAGTACTTC. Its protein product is CASSPGLASSTQETQYF.